What follows are 10 T cell receptor beta chains derived from one specimen sequenced in a study of T cell changes during pregnancy in multiple sclerosis. TCRdb keeps only in-frame clones here, not all; method: immunoSEQ multiplex PCR. The sample lists about 75,000 clones; nearly 95% were seen once. The source was CD4+ T cells from peripheral blood mononuclear cells, collected after pregnancy. The receptor source for this set is a female donor with multiple sclerosis, enrolled in a pregnancy study.

V usage is TRBV28 and J usage is TRBJ1-1, with D possibly being TRBD1 (6 bases). CDR3 length equals 13 residues. The V gene's germline CDR1 is MDHEN and CDR2 SYDVKM. V was clipped by 2 bases and J by 5 bases, with 9 bases between them. The CDR3 DNA follows: TGTGCCAGCAGTTTACACAGGGATACTGAAGCTTTCTTT. Translation gives CASSLHRDTEAFF.

The chain uses TRBV7-2 and TRBJ1-4; D gene ambiguous. The CDR3 is 12 amino acids. V dropped 5 bases and J dropped 8 bases, with 9 bases sitting between them. CDR1 is SGHTA and CDR2 is FQGNSA in the germline V gene. The CDR3 loop reads CASSNPGEKLFF. The CDR3 DNA follows: TGTGCCAGCAGCAACCCGGGGGAAAAACTGTTTTTT.

The chain employs TRBV11-3 and TRBJ2-2, with TRBD2 matching over 10 bases. This CDR3 has 16 residues. V shed 1 base and J 6 bases; nucleotides not matched to a gene: 5. Germline V lookup: CDR1 SGHNT, CDR2 YENEEA. CDR3 DNA: TGTGCCAGCAGCTTAGTGTTAGCGGGAGGCTCCGGGGAGCTGTTTTTT. Its protein product is CASSLVLAGGSGELFF.

The chain links TRBV11-1 to TRBJ2-7, with 7 bases matching TRBD2. The V and J ends lost 7 bases and 2 bases, in that order; junction bases with no gene match: 8. The CDR3 is 14 residues long. Germline V lookup: CDR1 SGHAT, CDR2 FQDESV (reference sequence). The CDR3 nucleotides read TGTGCCAGCAAAGAGGGAGGGGTTACCTACGAGCAGTACTTC. Its translation: CASKEGGVTYEQYF.

The CDR3, as DNA: TGTGCCAGCAGCCAGGGACAGGGGGCGCCGGGAGAGCAGTACTTC. It specifies CASSQGQGAPGEQYF. The chain couples TRBV7-2 to TRBJ2-7; 12 bases are shared with TRBD1. The CDR3 runs to 15 residues. Germline CDR1 reads SGHTA; CDR2 reads FQGNSA. V trimming: 5 bases; J trimming: 7 bases; junction bases outside the gene matches: 9.

The chain has TRBV4-2 and TRBJ2-4; 8 bases agree with TRBD1. CDR1 and CDR2 (germline): LGHNA, YNFKEQ. V lost 1 base and J lost 2; bases outside the gene matches: 4. The CDR3 runs 16 residues. CDR3 coding DNA: TGTGCCAGCAGCCAAGCCGGACAGGGTACCAAAAACATTCAGTACTTC. Residues: CASSQAGQGTKNIQYF.

The rearrangement links TRBV27 to TRBJ2-2; D is possibly TRBD1 (5 bases). The CDR3 consists of 14 residues. The V gene's germline CDR1 is MNHEY and CDR2 SMNVEV (reference sequence). V lost 5 bases, J lost 5 bases, and 12 bases lay in between. DNA of the CDR3: TGTGCCAGCAGTCATCAGGGTGGGACCGGGGAGCTGTTTTTT. Translated: CASSHQGGTGELFF.

The CDR3 bases are TGTGCCAGCAGTTTTCAGACTAGCGGGAGCTTGGATACGCAGTATTTT. It codes for CASSFQTSGSLDTQYF. The genes are TRBV28 and TRBJ2-3; 12 bases are shared with TRBD2. Germline values: CDR1 MDHEN, CDR2 SYDVKM. Germline trimming cut 3 bases from V and 6 bases from J; bases unmatched to any gene: 7. The CDR3 runs 16 residues.

The rearrangement links TRBV2 to TRBJ2-4, with a tentative D call TRBD2 (5 bases). Germline V CDR1 and CDR2: SNHLY, FYNNEI. V lost 8 bases and J lost 8, with 19 bases in between. The CDR3 is made up of 14 amino acids. The CDR3 sequence is CASGLDGVVDIQYF. Here the CDR3 DNA reads TGTGCCAGCGGGCTGGACGGGGTTGTCGACATTCAGTACTTC.

The chain recombines TRBV5-1 with TRBJ2-4; maybe TRBD2 (6 bases). The CDR3 extends over 17 amino acids. Trimming shortened V by 0 bases and J by 0 bases, and 13 bases separated the two germline ends. The germline V gene encodes CDR1 SGHRS and CDR2 YFSETQ. CDR3 DNA sequence: TGCGCCAGCAGCTTGGGGCTAGCGAAGTCAGCCAAAAACATTCAGTACTTC. Amino acid sequence: CASSLGLAKSAKNIQYF.